Below are 14 T cell receptor beta chains sequenced from a single sample in a study of control samples from healthy donors and cancer patients. Libraries were prepared by immunoSEQ multiplex PCR; TCRdb keeps only in-frame clonotypes and omits some of them. The sample includes roughly 200,000 clones, 85% to 95% of them seen just once. The sample was blood. The source of these receptors is a man younger than 35 in good health.

The chain is built from TRBV9 and TRBJ2-1; D possibly corresponds to TRBD2 (6 bases). CDR1 is SGDLS, CDR2 YYNGEE, per germline. The V and J ends lost 0 bases and 0 bases respectively, with 13 bases between them. The CDR3 is made up of 17 amino acids. CDR3 DNA: TGTGCCAGCAGCGTAGAAGGTGGGCGGGGCTCCTACAATGAGCAGTTCTTC. Translating gives CASSVEGGRGSYNEQFF.

The chain couples TRBV5-1 to TRBJ2-5, with 9 bases identical to TRBD1. Losses at the gene ends were 6 bases for V and 5 bases for J; bases not matched to a gene: 11. This CDR3 contains 15 residues. CDR1 and CDR2 from the germline V gene are SGHRS and YFSETQ. The CDR3 loop is CASTPGTGMGETQYF. DNA for the CDR3: TGCGCCAGCACACCAGGGACAGGGATGGGCGAGACCCAGTACTTC.

This clone appeared a single time. V usage is TRBV28 and J usage is TRBJ1-4; no firm D call. This CDR3 has 12 residues. Between the trimmed V and J ends, which lost 6 bases and 8 bases, there was a span of 10 bases. Germline V gives CDR1 MDHEN, CDR2 SYDVKM. CDR3 bases: TGTGCCAGCAGCAGGTGGGAGGAAAAACTGTTTTTT. Its protein product is CASSRWEEKLFF.

This chain joins TRBV6-1 and TRBJ1-4; maybe TRBD1 (6 bases). Trimming removed 0 bases from V and 8 bases from J, with 13 bases in between. The CDR3 runs to 15 residues. Germline CDR1 and CDR2: MNHNS and SASEGT. CDR3 residues: CASSEATGAREKLFF. The CDR3 region has the DNA TGTGCCAGCAGTGAAGCGACGGGGGCTCGGGAAAAACTGTTTTTT.

J is TRBJ2-3 and V is TRBV28; D is undetermined. Germline CDR1 and CDR2: MDHEN and SYDVKM. Trimming removed 2 bases from V and 6 bases from J, with 6 bases in between. The CDR3 contains 12 residues. The CDR3 sequence: CASSLMGDTQYF. The CDR3 DNA is TGTGCCAGCAGTTTAATGGGGGATACGCAGTATTTT.

The CDR3 spells CASSLSAGQYEQYF. The DNA for the CDR3 is TGTGCCAGCAGCTTAAGTGCCGGACAATACGAGCAGTACTTC. The V and J genes are TRBV7-2 and TRBJ2-7, with TRBD1 as a possible D gene (5 bases). The V end lost 2 bases, the J end lost 4 bases, and 12 bases lay between the germline ends. The CDR3 is made up of 14 amino acids. Germline V gene sequence: CDR1 SGHTA, CDR2 FQGNSA.

The gene calls are TRBV19 and TRBJ1-1; the D gene is possibly TRBD1 (6 bases). Germline V gives CDR1 LNHDA, CDR2 SQIVND (reference sequence). The CDR3 contains 15 residues. V dropped 7 bases and J dropped 0 bases, with 15 bases sitting between them. The CDR3 DNA is TGTGCCAGTATATCGACAGGCCGCATGAACACTGAAGCTTTCTTT. Its protein product is CASISTGRMNTEAFF.

V and J are TRBV3-1 (or the pseudogene TRBV3-2) and TRBJ1-6, with D possibly TRBD1 on 5 matching bases. The CDR3 spans 14 residues. Germline V gives CDR1 LGHDT, CDR2 YNNKEL (reference sequence). Trimming took 0 bases from V and 15 from J, leaving 15 bases between them. The DNA of the CDR3 is TGTGCCAGCAGCCAAGATACCTTCGGGGGAAACCTCCACTTT. This translates into CASSQDTFGGNLHF.

This sequence joins TRBV28 and TRBJ1-4; the match to TRBD1 covers 8 bases. The CDR3 runs to 15 residues. V dropped 5 bases and J dropped 8; count of bases not matched to a gene: 10. Germline V CDR1 and CDR2: MDHEN, SYDVKM. CDR3 nucleotides: TGTGCCAGCAGTATCTCCGGGACAGGACGGGAAAAACTGTTTTTT. This codes for CASSISGTGREKLFF.

The chain has TRBV6-6 and TRBJ1-2; D gene uncertain. V gave up 9 bases and J gave up 5 bases, with 10 bases separating them. The CDR3 extends over 11 amino acids. Germline loops: CDR1 MNHNY, CDR2 SVGAGI (reference sequence). The CDR3 sequence: CASGQKYGYTF. The CDR3 region has the DNA TGTGCCAGTGGGCAAAAATATGGCTACACCTTC.

This chain connects TRBV12-5 to TRBJ1-1; the D is unclear. V lost 2 bases, J lost 4 bases, and 8 bases lay in between. CDR1 is LGHNT, CDR2 FRNRAP, per germline. This CDR3 is built from 13 residues. Here the CDR3 DNA reads TGTGCTAGTGGTTTGTTTGGGGTCACTGAAGCTTTCTTT. This codes for CASGLFGVTEAFF.

J is TRBJ1-4 and V is TRBV3-1 (or the pseudogene TRBV3-2); D is unresolved. V lost 3 bases to trimming and J lost 4 bases, with 6 bases between them. The CDR3 length is 13 residues. Germline CDR1 and CDR2: LGHDT and YNNKEL (reference sequence). The CDR3 here is CASSHGINEKLFF. The CDR3 DNA reads TGTGCCAGCAGCCATGGGATTAATGAAAAACTGTTTTTT.

In its sample, this clone was seen a few times. This chain links TRBV4-1 with TRBJ1-4, with TRBD1 as a possible D gene (5 bases). CDR3 length: 14 amino acids. Trimming took 6 bases from V and 1 from J, leaving 9 bases between them. The germline CDR1 and CDR2 sequences are MGHRA and YSYEKL. The CDR3 DNA reads TGCGCCAGCAGTAGGGACGGAACTAATGAAAAACTGTTTTTT. Its translation: CASSRDGTNEKLFF.

The J gene is TRBJ2-7, the V gene TRBV7-9; 10 nucleotides line up with TRBD1. The CDR3 loop spans 14 amino acids. Germline CDR1 is SEHNR and CDR2 is FQNEAQ (reference sequence). Germline trimming cut 7 bases from V and 0 bases from J; bases unmatched to any gene: 3. The CDR3 DNA follows: TGTGCCAGCACCGGGACAGGGGCCTCCTACGAGCAGTACTTC. Translated: CASTGTGASYEQYF.